These 6 T cell receptor beta chains were all obtained from the same sample, sequenced in a study of blood T cell repertoires in COVID-19. TCRdb's copy holds only in-frame clones and misses some; the assay was immunoSEQ multiplex PCR. The repertoire includes about 250,000 clones, around 90% of them detected once, and 0.83% sits in the top ten. Sequencing was done on a sample of peripheral blood. Source of these receptors: a man aged 30 to 45 with COVID-19, enrolled during active disease.

This clone has a count of ten or more. The genes are TRBV24-1 and TRBJ2-1, with TRBD2 identical over 7 bases. The CDR3 is 16 residues long. V lost 6 bases and J lost 4; bases outside the gene matches: 11. Germline-derived CDR1 and CDR2 are KGHDR and SFDVKD. The CDR3 spells CATSPSGRTTYNEQFF. The CDR3 region has the DNA TGTGCCACCAGTCCTAGCGGAAGGACTACATACAATGAGCAGTTCTTC.

The chain carries TRBV18 and TRBJ2-5; weak D call: TRBD1 (6 bases). Germline CDR1 is KGHSH and CDR2 is LQKENI. This CDR3 is 15 amino acids long. V lost 2 bases, J lost 5 bases, and 15 bases lay in between. The CDR3 DNA reads as TGTGCCAGCTCACCATTTTCTAACAGGGTGGAGACCCAGTACTTC. Translating it yields CASSPFSNRVETQYF. The variable domain in full, completed from reference TRBV18 and TRBJ2-5, reads NAGVMQNPRHLVRRRGQEARLRCSPMKGHSHVYWYRQLPEEGLKFMVYLQKENIIDESGMPKERFSAEFPKEGPSILRIQQVVRGDSAAYFCASSPFSNRVETQYFGPGTRLLVL.

This chain connects TRBV9 to TRBJ2-2, with D perhaps matching TRBD2 (5 bases). V lost 4 bases and J lost 0, with 13 bases in between. Germline V gives CDR1 SGDLS, CDR2 YYNGEE. CDR3 size: 16 residues. CDR3 residues: CASSPRVAPNTGELFF. The CDR3 bases are TGTGCCAGCAGCCCCCGGGTAGCGCCGAACACCGGGGAGCTGTTTTTT.

This chain uses TRBV24-1 with TRBJ1-6; D is undetermined. This CDR3 region has 16 residues. The germline CDR1 and CDR2 sequences are KGHDR and SFDVKD. V was trimmed by 8 bases and J by 8 bases, leaving 21 bases between them. The CDR3 region has the DNA TGTGCCACCAAGTTGCAGACACCGTTCCCGGATTCACCCCTCCACTTT. Translation gives CATKLQTPFPDSPLHF.

CDR3 bases: TGTGCCAGCAGCCCGGGACAGGGGATCGGCACCATATATTTT. This sequence encodes CASSPGQGIGTIYF. This rearrangement joins TRBV3-1 (or the pseudogene TRBV3-2) to TRBJ1-3; 10 nucleotides align to TRBD1. This CDR3 is 14 amino acids long. The germline CDR1 and CDR2 sequences are LGHDT and YNNKEL (reference sequence). V shed 4 bases and J 9 bases; nucleotides not matched to a gene: 6.

This chain links TRBV5-1 with TRBJ1-1, with 10 bases aligning to TRBD1. V shed 10 bases and J 9 bases; nucleotides not matched to a gene: 15. CDR1 and CDR2 (germline): SGHRS, YFSETQ. The CDR3 length is 14 residues. The CDR3 loop reads CAFSTGQGGEKAFF. DNA of the CDR3: TGCGCCTTTTCGACTGGACAGGGGGGAGAGAAAGCTTTCTTT.